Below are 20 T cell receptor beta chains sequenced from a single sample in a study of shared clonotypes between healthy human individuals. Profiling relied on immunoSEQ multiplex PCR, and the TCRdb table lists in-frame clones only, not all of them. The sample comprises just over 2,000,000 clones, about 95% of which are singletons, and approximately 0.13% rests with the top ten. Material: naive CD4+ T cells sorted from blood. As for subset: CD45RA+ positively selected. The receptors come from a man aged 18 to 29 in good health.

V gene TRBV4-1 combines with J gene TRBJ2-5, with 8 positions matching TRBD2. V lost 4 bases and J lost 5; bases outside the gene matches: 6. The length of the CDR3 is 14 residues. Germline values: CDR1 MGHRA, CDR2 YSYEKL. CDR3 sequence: CASSLGGLGETQYF. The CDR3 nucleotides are TGCGCCAGCAGCCTTGGGGGACTAGGTGAGACCCAGTACTTC.

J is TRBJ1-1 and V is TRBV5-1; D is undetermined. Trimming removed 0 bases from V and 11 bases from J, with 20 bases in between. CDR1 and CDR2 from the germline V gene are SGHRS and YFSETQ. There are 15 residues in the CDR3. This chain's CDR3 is CASSLGRRAVAAAFF. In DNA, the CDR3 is TGCGCCAGCAGCTTGGGCCGAAGGGCAGTCGCGGCCGCTTTCTTT.

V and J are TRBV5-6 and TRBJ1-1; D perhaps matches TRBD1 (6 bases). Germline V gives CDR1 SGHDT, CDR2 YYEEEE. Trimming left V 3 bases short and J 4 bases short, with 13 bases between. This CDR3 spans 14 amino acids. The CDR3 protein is CASSSAGGGTEAFF. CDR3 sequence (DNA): TGTGCCAGCAGCTCCGCGGGAGGGGGCACTGAAGCTTTCTTT.

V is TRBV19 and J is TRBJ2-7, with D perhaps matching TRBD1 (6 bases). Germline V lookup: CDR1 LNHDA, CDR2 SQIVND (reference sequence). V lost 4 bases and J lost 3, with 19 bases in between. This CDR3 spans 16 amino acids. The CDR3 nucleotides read TGTGCCAGTAGTAGAGGTTTTGGGCAGGGGAGCTACGAGCAGTACTTC. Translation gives CASSRGFGQGSYEQYF.

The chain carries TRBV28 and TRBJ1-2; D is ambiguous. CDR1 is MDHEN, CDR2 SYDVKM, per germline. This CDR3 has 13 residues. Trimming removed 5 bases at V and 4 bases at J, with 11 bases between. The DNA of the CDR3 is TGTGCCAGCAGTCCCTCGGGCAGCTATGGCTACACCTTC. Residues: CASSPSGSYGYTF.

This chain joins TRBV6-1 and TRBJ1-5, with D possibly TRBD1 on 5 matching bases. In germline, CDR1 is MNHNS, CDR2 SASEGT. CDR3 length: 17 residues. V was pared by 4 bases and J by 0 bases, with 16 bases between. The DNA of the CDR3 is TGTGCCAGCAGTGCTCTCATAGGGGCCAGTAGCAATCAGCCCCAGCATTTT. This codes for CASSALIGASSNQPQHF.

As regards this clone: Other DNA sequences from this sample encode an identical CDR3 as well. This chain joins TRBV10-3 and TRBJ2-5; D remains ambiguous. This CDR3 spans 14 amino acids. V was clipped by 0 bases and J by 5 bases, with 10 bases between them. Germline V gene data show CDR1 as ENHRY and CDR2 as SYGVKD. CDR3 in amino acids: CAISESIGAETQYF. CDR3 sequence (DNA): TGTGCCATCAGTGAGTCTATCGGAGCGGAGACCCAGTACTTC.

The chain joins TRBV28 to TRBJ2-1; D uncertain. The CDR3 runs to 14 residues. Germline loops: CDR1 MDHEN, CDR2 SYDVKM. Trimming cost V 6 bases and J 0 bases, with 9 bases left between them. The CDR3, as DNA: TGTGCCAGCAGGTCCCCCCTCTCCTACAATGAGCAGTTCTTC. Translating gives CASRSPLSYNEQFF.

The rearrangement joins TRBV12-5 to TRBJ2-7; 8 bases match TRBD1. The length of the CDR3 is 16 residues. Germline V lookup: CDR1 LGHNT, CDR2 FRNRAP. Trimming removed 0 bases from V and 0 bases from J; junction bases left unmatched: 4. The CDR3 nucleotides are TGTGCTAGTGGTTTGGTATTGGACAGGGTCTCCTACGAGCAGTACTTC. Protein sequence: CASGLVLDRVSYEQYF. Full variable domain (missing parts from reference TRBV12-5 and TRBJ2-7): DARVTQTPRHKVTEMGQEVTMRCQPILGHNTVFWYRQTMMQGLELLAYFRNRAPLDDSGMPKDRFSAEMPDATLATLKIQPSEPRDSAVYFCASGLVLDRVSYEQYFGPGTRLTVT.

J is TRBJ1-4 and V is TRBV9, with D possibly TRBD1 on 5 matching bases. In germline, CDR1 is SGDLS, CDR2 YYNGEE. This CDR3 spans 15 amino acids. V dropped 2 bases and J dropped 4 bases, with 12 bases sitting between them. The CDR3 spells CASSVARGFNEKLFF. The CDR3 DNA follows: TGTGCCAGCAGCGTCGCTAGGGGATTTAATGAAAAACTGTTTTTT.

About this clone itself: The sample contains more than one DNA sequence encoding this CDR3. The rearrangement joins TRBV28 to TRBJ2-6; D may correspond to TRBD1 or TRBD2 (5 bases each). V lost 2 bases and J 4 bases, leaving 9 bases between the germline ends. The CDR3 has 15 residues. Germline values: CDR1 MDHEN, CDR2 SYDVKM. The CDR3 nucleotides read TGTGCCAGCAGTTTAACAGGACTCGGGGCCAACGTCCTGACTTTC. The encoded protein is CASSLTGLGANVLTF. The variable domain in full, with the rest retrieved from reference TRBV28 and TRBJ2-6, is DVKVTQSSRYLVKRTGEKVFLECVQDMDHENMFWYRQDPGLGLRLIYFSYDVKMKEKGDIPEGYSVSREKKERFSLILESASTNQTSMYLCASSLTGLGANVLTFGAGSRLTVL.

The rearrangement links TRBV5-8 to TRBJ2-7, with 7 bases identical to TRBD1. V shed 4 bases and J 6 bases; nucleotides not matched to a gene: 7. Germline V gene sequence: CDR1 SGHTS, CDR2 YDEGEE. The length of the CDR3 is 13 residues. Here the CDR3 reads CASSPTGRAEQYF. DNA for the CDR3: TGTGCCAGCAGCCCGACAGGGAGAGCCGAGCAGTACTTC. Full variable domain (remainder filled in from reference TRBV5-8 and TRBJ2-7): EAGVTQSPTHLIKTRGQQATLRCSPISGHTSVYWYQQALGLGLQFLLWYDEGEERNRGNFPPRFSGRQFPNYSSELNVNALELEDSALYLCASSPTGRAEQYFGPGTRLTVT.

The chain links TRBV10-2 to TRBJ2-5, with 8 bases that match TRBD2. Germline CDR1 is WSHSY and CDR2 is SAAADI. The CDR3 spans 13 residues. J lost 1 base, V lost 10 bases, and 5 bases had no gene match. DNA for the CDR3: TGCGCCACCGCGGGGGGCCCCCAAGAGACCCAGTACTTC. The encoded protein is CATAGGPQETQYF.

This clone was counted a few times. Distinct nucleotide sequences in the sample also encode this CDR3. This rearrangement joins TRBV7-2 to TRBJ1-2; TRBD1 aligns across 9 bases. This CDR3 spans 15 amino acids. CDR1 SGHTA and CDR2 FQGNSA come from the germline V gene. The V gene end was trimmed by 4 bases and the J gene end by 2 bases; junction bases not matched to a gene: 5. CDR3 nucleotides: TGTGCCAGCAGCTCCCCGGACAGGGGCAACTATGGCTACACCTTC. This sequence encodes CASSSPDRGNYGYTF. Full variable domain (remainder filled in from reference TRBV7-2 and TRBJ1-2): GAGVSQSPSNKVTEKGKDVELRCDPISGHTALYWYRQSLGQGLEFLIYFQGNSAPDKSGLPSDRFSAERTGGSVSTLTIQRTQQEDSAVYLCASSSPDRGNYGYTFGSGTRLTVV.

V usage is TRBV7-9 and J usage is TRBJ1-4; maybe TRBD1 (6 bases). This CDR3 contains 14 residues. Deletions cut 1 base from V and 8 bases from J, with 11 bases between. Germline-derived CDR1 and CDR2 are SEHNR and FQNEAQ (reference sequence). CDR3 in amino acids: CASSLVSGDEKLFF. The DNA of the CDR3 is TGTGCCAGCAGCTTAGTCTCAGGGGACGAAAAACTGTTTTTT. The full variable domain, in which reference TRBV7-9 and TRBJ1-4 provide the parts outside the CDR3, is DTGVSQNPRHKITKRGQNVTFRCDPISEHNRLYWYRQTLGQGPEFLTYFQNEAQLEKSRLLSDRFSAERPKGSFSTLEIQRTEQGDSAMYLCASSLVSGDEKLFFGSGTQLSVL.

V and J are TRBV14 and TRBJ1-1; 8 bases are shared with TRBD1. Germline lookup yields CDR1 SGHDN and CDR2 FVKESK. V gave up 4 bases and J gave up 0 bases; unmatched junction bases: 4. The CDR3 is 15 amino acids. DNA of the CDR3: TGTGCCAGCAGCCTTGGGACAGGCCTGAACACTGAAGCTTTCTTT. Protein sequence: CASSLGTGLNTEAFF.

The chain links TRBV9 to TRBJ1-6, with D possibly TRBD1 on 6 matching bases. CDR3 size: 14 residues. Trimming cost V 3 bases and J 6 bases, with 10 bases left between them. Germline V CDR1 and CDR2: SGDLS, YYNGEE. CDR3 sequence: CASSAYRANSPLHF. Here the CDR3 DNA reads TGTGCCAGCAGCGCCTACAGGGCTAATTCACCCCTCCACTTT.

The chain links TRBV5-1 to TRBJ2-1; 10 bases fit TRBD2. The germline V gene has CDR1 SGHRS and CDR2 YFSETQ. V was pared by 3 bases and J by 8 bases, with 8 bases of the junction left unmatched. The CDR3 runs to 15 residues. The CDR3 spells CASSWGTSATDEQFF. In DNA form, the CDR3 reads TGCGCCAGCAGCTGGGGGACTAGCGCAACGGATGAGCAGTTCTTC.

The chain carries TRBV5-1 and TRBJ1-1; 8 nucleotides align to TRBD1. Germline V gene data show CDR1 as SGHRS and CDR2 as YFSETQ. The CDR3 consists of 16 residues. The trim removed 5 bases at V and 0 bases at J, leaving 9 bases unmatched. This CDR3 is CASRPSGTGMNTEAFF. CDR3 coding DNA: TGCGCCAGCAGACCTTCCGGGACAGGTATGAACACTGAAGCTTTCTTT.

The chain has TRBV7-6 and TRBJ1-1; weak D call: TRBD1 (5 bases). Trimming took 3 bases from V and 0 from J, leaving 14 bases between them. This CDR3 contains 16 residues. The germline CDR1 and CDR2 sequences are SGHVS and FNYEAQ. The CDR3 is CASSLNQGRMNTEAFF. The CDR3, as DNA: TGTGCCAGCAGCTTGAACCAGGGACGGATGAACACTGAAGCTTTCTTT.